The 3 T cell receptor beta chains in this list originate from one sample, sequenced in a study of CD8+ T cells in alopecia areata. The authors extracted RNA and reverse transcribed it into cDNA as the sequencing template. TCRdb's copy holds only in-frame clones and misses some; the assay was immunoSEQ multiplex PCR. Of some 150,000 clones in the sample, about 88% were seen once. Noted treatment: oral pan-JAK inhibitor, 5-10 mg twice daily. Sequencing was performed on CD8+ T cells sorted from blood, taken at week 4, from a patient treated with tofacitinib. The origin of the receptors is a human donor with alopecia areata.

The V and J genes are TRBV4-1 and TRBJ2-2; tentative D call: TRBD1 (6 bases). The CDR3 consists of 15 residues. Germline V gene sequence: CDR1 MGHRA, CDR2 YSYEKL. The V end lost 6 bases, the J end lost 0 bases, and 11 bases lay between the germline ends. The CDR3 DNA is TGCGCCAGCAGATACAGGGAAACGAACACCGGGGAGCTGTTTTTT. It codes for CASRYRETNTGELFF.

J is TRBJ2-5 and V is TRBV5-1; weak D call: TRBD1 (6 bases). The CDR3 has 16 amino acids. V was pared by 1 base and J by 1 base, with 14 bases between. Germline V gene data show CDR1 as SGHRS and CDR2 as YFSETQ. The CDR3 DNA sequence: TGCGCCAGCAGCTTGATTCCCAGGGGCTTCCAAGAGACCCAGTACTTC. Translation: CASSLIPRGFQETQYF.

The chain recombines TRBV27 with TRBJ2-7, with 7 bases lining up with TRBD1. This CDR3 has 14 amino acids. V gave up 3 bases and J gave up 9 bases; unmatched junction bases: 11. The germline gives CDR1 MNHEY, CDR2 SMNVEV (reference sequence). The CDR3 sequence is CASSFPLLTGPQYF. The CDR3 nucleotides are TGTGCCAGCAGTTTCCCGCTACTGACAGGGCCGCAGTACTTC.